Listed below are T cell receptor beta chains from one sample, sequenced in a study of blood T cell repertoires in COVID-19. Using immunoSEQ multiplex PCR, the repertoire was profiled, and TCRdb retains in-frame clones only, with some absent. The table includes some 170,000 clones, over 90% detected once. The specimen sequenced was peripheral blood. The receptors stem from a woman aged 60 to 75 with COVID-19, enrolled during active disease. The CDR3 runs from the conserved cysteine through the conserved F or W. A D gene is named only where the DNA matches it firmly.

d_gene	v_gene	j_gene	CDR3aa	CDR3nt
-	TRBV7-9	TRBJ1-3	CASSVPARGLSGNTIYF	TGTGCCAGCAGTGTACCCGCCCGGGGACTCTCTGGAAACACCATATATTTT
-	TRBV4-1	TRBJ2-7	CASSQGPGTYEQYF	TGCGCCAGCAGCCAAGGACCAGGGACCTACGAGCAGTACTTC
TRBD1	TRBV9	TRBJ1-2	CASSHGQGNYGYTF	TGTGCCAGCAGTCACGGACAGGGGAACTATGGCTACACCTTC
TRBD1	TRBV6-6	TRBJ1-5	CASRDRGQSNQPQHF	TGTGCCAGCAGAGATAGGGGGCAAAGCAATCAGCCCCAGCATTTT
-	TRBV7-9	TRBJ1-2	CASSSTGLDGYTF	TGTGCCAGCAGCTCGACCGGCCTAGATGGCTACACCTTC
-	TRBV11-3	TRBJ2-1	CASSLDAGYNEQFF	TGTGCCAGCAGCTTAGATGCAGGTTACAATGAGCAGTTCTTC
TRBD2	TRBV7-6	TRBJ2-1	CASSLLAGDHNEQFF	TGTGCCAGCAGCTTATTAGCGGGGGACCACAATGAGCAGTTCTTC
-	TRBV4-3	TRBJ1-2	CASSQGARPGGYTF	TGCGCCAGCAGCCAAGGTGCTCGACCGGGTGGCTACACCTTC
-	TRBV14	TRBJ1-2	CASSQGSGFRGYTF	TGTGCCAGCAGCCAAGGATCGGGATTCAGGGGCTACACCTTC
TRBD1	TRBV6-5	TRBJ2-7	CASRPGTVTYEQYF	TGTGCCAGCAGGCCCGGGACAGTTACCTACGAGCAGTACTTC
-	TRBV6-2/TRBV6-3	TRBJ1-2	CASSYRGTTEGYTF	TGTGCCAGCAGTTACCGCGGGACGACGGAAGGCTACACCTTC
TRBD2	TRBV7-2	TRBJ2-7	CASSLSGGAYEQYF	TGTGCCAGCAGCTTATCCGGGGGGGCCTACGAGCAGTACTTC
-	TRBV6-5	TRBJ1-5	CASSLRGNQPQHF	TGTGCCAGCAGCCTGCGGGGCAATCAGCCCCAGCATTTT
-	TRBV7-3	TRBJ2-3	CASSFSRSRGTDTQYF	TGTGCCAGCAGCTTTAGTCGGAGCCGGGGCACAGATACGCAGTATTTT
TRBD2	TRBV18	TRBJ2-5	CASSWTSGILETQYF	TGTGCCAGCTCATGGACTAGCGGTATTTTGGAGACCCAGTACTTC